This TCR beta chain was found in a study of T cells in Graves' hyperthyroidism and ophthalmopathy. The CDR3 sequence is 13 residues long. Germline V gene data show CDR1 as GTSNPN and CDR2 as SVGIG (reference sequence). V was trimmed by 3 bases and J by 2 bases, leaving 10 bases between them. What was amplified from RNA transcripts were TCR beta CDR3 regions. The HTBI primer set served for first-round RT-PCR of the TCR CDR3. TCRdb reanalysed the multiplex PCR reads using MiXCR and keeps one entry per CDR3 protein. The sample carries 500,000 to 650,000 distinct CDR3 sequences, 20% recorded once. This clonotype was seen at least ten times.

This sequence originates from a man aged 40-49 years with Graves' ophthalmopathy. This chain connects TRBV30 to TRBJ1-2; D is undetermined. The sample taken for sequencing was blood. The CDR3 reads CAWSPDSNYGYTF. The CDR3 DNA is TGTGCCTGGAGCCCGGACTCGAACTATGGCTACACCTTC.